This T cell receptor (beta chain) was captured by sequencing in a study of cytomegalovirus exposure and HLA in healthy donors. PCR amplification relied on 60 Vbeta primers (plus 13 Jbeta primers). Clones were read by immunoSEQ multiplex PCR, and TCRdb kept only the in-frame ones, dropping some. Of around 200,000 clones listed, approximately 80% are singletons. V was clipped by 2 bases and J by 5 bases, with 12 bases between them. The length of the CDR3 is 13 residues. Germline CDR1 reads GTSNPN; CDR2 reads SVGIG (reference sequence). The chain joins TRBV30 to TRBJ1-1; perhaps TRBD1 as D (6 bases). Sequenced: PBMCs. The sequence was obtained from a boy aged 10-17 years in good health and CMV-seronegative. The CDR3 DNA sequence: TGTGCCTGGAGTCCAGGGGCGAGGACTGAAGCTTTCTTT. It yields the protein CAWSPGARTEAFF.